Presented here are 23 T cell receptor beta chains from one specimen sequenced in a study of PD-L1 blockade in urothelial cancer. Time point of the sample: pretreatment peripheral blood. Repertoires were generated with immunoSEQ multiplex PCR, while TCRdb's copy carries only in-frame clones and drops some. The table shows 70,000 to 80,000 clones, with about 85% occurring only once. This sample comprised PBMCs, obtained around atezolizumab (anti-PD-L1) treatment. The source is a man aged 35 to 55 with urothelial cancer.

The chain employs TRBV20-1 and TRBJ2-7, with D possibly being TRBD2 (6 bases). This CDR3 has 11 amino acids. The germline V gene has CDR1 DFQATT and CDR2 SNEGSKA (reference sequence). The CDR3 is CSAGLFSEQYF. The CDR3 nucleotides are TGCAGCGCGGGGCTTTTTTCCGAGCAGTACTTC.

The chain employs TRBV29-1 and TRBJ2-3, with D possibly TRBD2 on 6 matching bases. The ends were cut back, 7 bases at V and 2 bases at J, with 13 bases in the middle. CDR3 size: 13 residues. Germline CDR1 reads SQVTM; CDR2 reads ANQGSEA. The CDR3 sequence: CSAARDFTDTQYF. CDR3 bases: TGCAGCGCCGCCCGGGACTTCACAGATACGCAGTATTTT.

V usage is TRBV4-2 and J usage is TRBJ1-3, with D perhaps matching TRBD1 (6 bases). This CDR3 is 17 amino acids long. The ends were cut back, 4 bases at V and 2 bases at J, with 18 bases in the middle. The germline gives CDR1 LGHNA, CDR2 YNFKEQ. CDR3 DNA: TGTGCCAGCAGCCCCCCTTCGGGCAGGGGTACTGGAAACACCATATATTTT. Encoded protein: CASSPPSGRGTGNTIYF.

This chain uses TRBV29-1 with TRBJ2-7; D is possibly TRBD1 (6 bases). V lost 7 bases to trimming and J lost 7 bases, with 17 bases between them. This CDR3 has 12 residues. Germline V lookup: CDR1 SQVTM, CDR2 ANQGSEA. The CDR3, as DNA: TGCAGCGGCGTGACAGGACCCCGGGAGCAGTACTTC. It translates to CSGVTGPREQYF.

The chain combines TRBV7-8 with TRBJ2-1; 12 nucleotides line up with TRBD2. Germline CDR1 reads SGHVS; CDR2 reads FQNEAQ. After removal of 7 bases from V and 4 bases from J, the junction contained 5 bases not matched to a gene. This CDR3 has 15 amino acids. The CDR3 region is CASTQTSGGYNEQFF. The CDR3 DNA reads TGTGCCAGCACCCAAACTAGCGGGGGGTACAATGAGCAGTTCTTC.

The chain is built from TRBV4-2 and TRBJ1-4; possible D gene TRBD1, 5 bases. Trimming took 1 base from V and 8 from J, leaving 14 bases between them. This CDR3 comprises 15 residues. Looked up from germline, CDR1 is LGHNA and CDR2 is YNFKEQ. CDR3 nucleotide sequence: TGTGCCAGCAGCCAAGGGAGTGGGAGGGACGAAAAACTGTTTTTT. It encodes CASSQGSGRDEKLFF.

This chain links TRBV6-6 with TRBJ2-4; TRBD1 matches at 8 bases. From germline, CDR1 is MNHNY and CDR2 SVGAGI (reference sequence). J was trimmed by 9 bases and V by 6 bases; bases with no gene match: 13. The CDR3 sequence is 15 residues long. This CDR3 is CASSQPLDRVAIQYF. The CDR3 DNA reads TGTGCCAGCAGCCAACCGTTGGACAGGGTGGCCATTCAGTACTTC.

This chain connects TRBV7-9 to TRBJ1-1, with D perhaps TRBD1 (5 bases). V shed 8 bases and J shed 1 base, with 17 bases lying between them. The CDR3 is made up of 15 amino acids. From germline, CDR1 is SEHNR and CDR2 FQNEAQ (reference sequence). CDR3 protein: CASPTTDGGNTEAFF. In DNA, the CDR3 is TGTGCCAGCCCCACGACAGACGGCGGGAACACTGAAGCTTTCTTT.

This clone was counted between two and nine times. This chain joins TRBV18 and TRBJ2-5; tentatively, D is TRBD1 (6 bases). The CDR3 has 13 amino acids. Germline CDR1 KGHSH, CDR2 LQKENI. V lost 3 bases and J lost 5, with 10 bases in between. The CDR3 reads CASSPRQGETQYF. The CDR3, as DNA: TGTGCCAGCTCACCGCGCCAGGGGGAGACCCAGTACTTC.

The table lists this clone with a count of one. The rearrangement links TRBV28 to TRBJ1-1; tentative D call: TRBD1 (5 bases). The CDR3 spans 12 residues. Per the germline V gene, CDR1 is MDHEN and CDR2 is SYDVKM. The V end lost 2 bases, the J end lost 11 bases, and 12 bases lay between the germline ends. The CDR3 nucleotides read TGTGCCAGCAGTTTAAAGGACAAGAGGGCTTTCTTT. Its translation: CASSLKDKRAFF.

CDR3 amino acids: CASSIVGSGRGETQYF. The CDR3 DNA reads as TGTGCCAGTAGTATAGTGGGTAGCGGGAGAGGAGAGACCCAGTACTTC. The chain carries TRBV19 and TRBJ2-5; the match to TRBD2 covers 9 bases. V was clipped by 1 base and J by 4 bases; unmatched bases: 7. The CDR3 spans 16 residues. Germline lookup yields CDR1 LNHDA and CDR2 SQIVND (reference sequence).

The chain uses TRBV28 and TRBJ1-5, with TRBD1 matching over 9 bases. The CDR3 has 16 residues. From germline, CDR1 is MDHEN and CDR2 SYDVKM. V lost 2 bases to trimming and J lost 7 bases; unmatched junction nucleotides: 9. This chain's CDR3 is CASSLSGQGRGQPQHF. The CDR3 DNA is TGTGCCAGCAGTTTAAGTGGACAGGGGCGCGGGCAGCCCCAGCATTTT.

The chain is built from TRBV9 and TRBJ2-1, with TRBD2 matching 7 bases. J lost 11 bases, V lost 4 bases, and 15 bases had no gene match. CDR1 SGDLS and CDR2 YYNGEE come from the germline V gene. This CDR3 region has 15 residues. Written as DNA, the CDR3 is TGTGCCAGCAGCCCCTCTAGCGGAAATACAATGCAGCAGTTCTTC. Translating gives CASSPSSGNTMQQFF.

This chain links TRBV7-3 with TRBJ2-7; D might be TRBD1 (6 bases). Germline CDR1 SGHTA, CDR2 FQGTGA. This CDR3 spans 13 amino acids. The V gene lost 1 base and the J gene lost 5 bases, with 9 bases spanning the gap. CDR3 loop: CASSLRAGDEQYF. CDR3 nucleotide sequence: TGTGCCAGCAGCTTAAGGGCAGGGGACGAGCAGTACTTC.

This chain uses TRBV20-1 with TRBJ2-2; D remains unclear. V lost 3 bases and J lost 5, with 4 bases in between. This CDR3 has 11 residues. CDR1 is DFQATT and CDR2 is SNEGSKA in the germline V gene (reference sequence). CDR3 in DNA: TGCAGTGCTAGCAGTACCGGGGAGCTGTTTTTT. Translation: CSASSTGELFF.

This clone was detected ten times or more. The chain has TRBV10-3 and TRBJ1-1; D possibly corresponds to TRBD1 (5 bases). Germline CDR1 is ENHRY and CDR2 is SYGVKD. The CDR3 covers 12 residues. The V gene lost 4 bases and the J gene lost 10 bases, with 13 bases spanning the gap. The CDR3 sequence is CAISGVGGAAFF. For the CDR3, the DNA is TGTGCCATCAGTGGGGTGGGAGGGGCAGCTTTCTTT.

The rearrangement links TRBV18 to TRBJ2-7; 8 bases map to TRBD1. The length of the CDR3 is 15 residues. Germline assignment: CDR1 KGHSH and CDR2 LQKENI. V lost 3 bases to trimming and J lost 0 bases; unmatched junction nucleotides: 4. The CDR3 sequence is CASSPGQGSSYEQYF. The CDR3 bases are TGTGCCAGCTCACCTGGACAGGGTAGCTCCTACGAGCAGTACTTC.

The chain is built from TRBV6-5 and TRBJ1-3; D is ambiguous. CDR3 size: 14 residues. Trimming cost V 3 bases and J 9 bases, with 15 bases left between them. Germline V gives CDR1 MNHEY, CDR2 SVGAGI. CDR3 bases: TGTGCCAGCAGTTATAGGAGTTTGGGTGGCACCATATATTTT. Encoded protein: CASSYRSLGGTIYF.

The chain employs TRBV5-1 and TRBJ2-1, with D perhaps TRBD1 (6 bases). The V and J ends lost 2 bases and 1 base respectively, with 10 bases between them. This CDR3 has 15 residues. Germline values: CDR1 SGHRS, CDR2 YFSETQ. CDR3 nucleotides: TGCGCCAGCAGCTTAGCCAGGGGTTCCTACAATGAGCAGTTCTTC. This codes for CASSLARGSYNEQFF.

This chain links TRBV6-5 with TRBJ1-5; 11 bases map to TRBD1. Germline CDR1 is MNHEY and CDR2 is SVGAGI. The CDR3 contains 15 residues. The V and J ends lost 6 bases and 3 bases, in that order; junction bases with no gene match: 4. This chain's CDR3 is CASSRDRGINQPQHF. CDR3 bases: TGTGCCAGCAGCCGGGACAGGGGGATCAATCAGCCCCAGCATTTT.

The CDR3 nucleotides read TGTGCCAGCAGGAAGAGCGGGAGGGGGGATACGCAGTATTTT. It is translated as CASRKSGRGDTQYF. The gene calls are TRBV6-5 and TRBJ2-3, with TRBD2 identical over 10 bases. The CDR3 sequence is 14 residues long. The germline gives CDR1 MNHEY, CDR2 SVGAGI. V shed 6 bases and J 6 bases; nucleotides not matched to a gene: 6.

This clone has only one observation. The J gene is TRBJ1-1, the V gene TRBV7-9, with D unresolved. The CDR3 contains 15 residues. V was clipped by 1 base and J by 0 bases, with 9 bases between them. Germline-derived CDR1 and CDR2 are SEHNR and FQNEAQ (reference sequence). The CDR3 coding sequence is TGTGCCAGCAGCTTAGTAGCGGGTATGAACACTGAAGCTTTCTTT. This translates into CASSLVAGMNTEAFF.

This chain uses TRBV19 with TRBJ2-7, with 7 bases matching TRBD2. V lost 1 base to trimming and J lost 6 bases; unmatched junction nucleotides: 6. CDR3 size: 14 residues. Germline V CDR1 and CDR2: LNHDA, SQIVND (reference sequence). This chain's CDR3 is CASSIVAGVGEQYF. Written as DNA, the CDR3 is TGTGCCAGTAGTATAGTGGCGGGAGTGGGCGAGCAGTACTTC.